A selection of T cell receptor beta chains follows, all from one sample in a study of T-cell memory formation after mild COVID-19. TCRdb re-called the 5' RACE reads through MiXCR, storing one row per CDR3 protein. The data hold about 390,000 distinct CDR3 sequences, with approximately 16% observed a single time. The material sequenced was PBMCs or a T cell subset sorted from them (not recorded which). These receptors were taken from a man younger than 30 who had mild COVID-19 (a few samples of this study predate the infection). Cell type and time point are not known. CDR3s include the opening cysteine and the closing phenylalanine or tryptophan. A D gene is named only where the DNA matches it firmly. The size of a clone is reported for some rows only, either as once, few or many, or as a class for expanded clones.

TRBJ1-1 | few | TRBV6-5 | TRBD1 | CASSYQRGTGGTEAFF | TGTGCCAGCAGTTACCAACGAGGGACAGGGGGCACTGAAGCTTTCTTT
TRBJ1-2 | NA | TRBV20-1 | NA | CSAPVVYGYTF | TGCAGTGCTCCGGTTGTCTATGGCTACACCTTC
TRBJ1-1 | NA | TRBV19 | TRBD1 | CASSFRDRAYTEAFF | TGTGCCAGTAGTTTCCGGGACAGGGCATACACTGAAGCTTTCTTT
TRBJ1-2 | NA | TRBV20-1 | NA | CSARDLSYRAELYGYTF | TGCAGTGCTAGAGATCTGTCGTACAGGGCCGAACTCTATGGCTACACCTTC
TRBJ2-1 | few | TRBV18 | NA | CASSPDVGQFF | TGTGCCAGCTCACCGGACGTCGGGCAGTTCTTC
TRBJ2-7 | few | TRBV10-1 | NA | CASSRDTIYEQYF | TGCGCCAGCAGCCGGGACACCATCTACGAGCAGTACTTC
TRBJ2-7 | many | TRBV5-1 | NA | CASSLDPGSYEQYF | TGCGCCAGCAGCTTGGATCCGGGTTCCTACGAGCAGTACTTC
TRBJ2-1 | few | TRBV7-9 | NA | CASKSSWGQFF | TGTGCCAGCAAGAGTTCCTGGGGGCAGTTCTTC
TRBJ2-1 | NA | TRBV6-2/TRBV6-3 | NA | CASRTILLGPEQFF | TGTGCCAGCAGGACAATCTTGCTAGGGCCTGAGCAGTTCTTC
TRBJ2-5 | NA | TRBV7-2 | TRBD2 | CASSFGTSGGGTQYF | TGTGCCAGCAGCTTTGGGACTAGCGGTGGTGGGACCCAGTACTTC
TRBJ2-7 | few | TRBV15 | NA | CATSTGTAARGQYF | TGTGCCACCAGCACTGGTACAGCTGCCCGGGGGCAGTACTTC
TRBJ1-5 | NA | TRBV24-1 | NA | CATSDLSQPQHF | TGTGCCACCAGTGATTTGTCGCAGCCCCAGCATTTT
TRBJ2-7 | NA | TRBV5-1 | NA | CASSLGSQGGHEQYF | TGCGCCAGCAGCTTGGGGTCACAGGGTGGCCACGAGCAGTACTTC
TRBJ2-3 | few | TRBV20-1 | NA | CSAPSGTSTDTQYF | TGCAGTGCTCCGTCCGGGACTAGCACAGATACGCAGTATTTT
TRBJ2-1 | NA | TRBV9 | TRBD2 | CASSPRVSSGAYNEQFF | TGTGCCAGCAGCCCCAGAGTGAGTAGCGGGGCCTACAATGAGCAGTTCTTC
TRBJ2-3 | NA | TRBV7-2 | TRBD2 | CASSRRLAGDTQYF | TGTGCCAGCAGCCGACGACTAGCGGGGGATACGCAGTATTTT
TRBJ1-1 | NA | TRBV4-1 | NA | CASSQAPGISNTEAFF | TGCGCCAGCAGCCAAGCCCCCGGGATTTCGAACACTGAAGCTTTCTTT
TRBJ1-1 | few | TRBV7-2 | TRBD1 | CASSFGTVRSFPEAFF | TGTGCCAGCAGCTTCGGGACAGTGAGGAGTTTTCCTGAAGCTTTCTTT
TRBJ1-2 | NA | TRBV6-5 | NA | CASSYSAHYGYTF | TGTGCCAGCAGTTACTCGGCTCACTATGGCTACACCTTC
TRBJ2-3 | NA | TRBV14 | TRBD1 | CASSHRTGDTDTQYF | TGTGCCAGCAGCCATCGGACAGGGGACACAGATACGCAGTATTTT
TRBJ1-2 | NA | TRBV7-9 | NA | CASSFILSVDGYTF | TGTGCCAGCAGCTTTATCTTATCGGTTGATGGCTACACCTTC
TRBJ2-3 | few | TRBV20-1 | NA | CSATPAGTVDTQYF | TGCAGTGCCACCCCCGCGGGTACGGTAGATACGCAGTATTTT
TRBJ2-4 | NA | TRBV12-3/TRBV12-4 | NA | CASSFGPSALKNIQYF | TGTGCCAGCAGTTTCGGGCCAAGCGCACTCAAAAACATTCAGTACTTC
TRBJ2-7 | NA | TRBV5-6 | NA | CASSVEDRTSRSYEQYF | TGTGCCAGCAGCGTCGAGGACAGAACTTCCCGATCCTACGAGCAGTACTTC
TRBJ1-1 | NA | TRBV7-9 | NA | CASSLPMLEYTEAFF | TGTGCCAGCAGCTTACCCATGCTCGAGTACACTGAAGCTTTCTTT
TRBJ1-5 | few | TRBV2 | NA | CASSVTPYSNQPQHF | TGTGCCAGCAGTGTGACACCCTATAGCAATCAGCCCCAGCATTTT
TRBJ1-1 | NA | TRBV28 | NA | CASSDAGVEAFF | TGTGCCAGCAGTGATGCAGGGGTTGAAGCTTTCTTT
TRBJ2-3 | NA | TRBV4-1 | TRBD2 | CASLGAGGADTQYF | TGCGCCAGCTTAGGGGCGGGGGGCGCGGATACGCAGTATTTT
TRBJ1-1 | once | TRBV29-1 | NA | CSVEVIENTEAFF | TGCAGCGTTGAAGTCATTGAGAACACTGAAGCTTTCTTT
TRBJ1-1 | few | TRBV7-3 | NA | CASSWGGSTEAFF | TGTGCCAGCAGCTGGGGGGGGAGCACTGAAGCTTTCTTT
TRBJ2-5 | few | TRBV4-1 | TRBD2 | CASSPTGTSVIQETQYF | TGCGCCAGCAGCCCTACCGGGACTAGCGTAATACAAGAGACCCAGTACTTC
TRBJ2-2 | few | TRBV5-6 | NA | CASSLVRPTGELFF | TGTGCCAGCAGCTTGGTCCGGCCTACCGGGGAGCTGTTTTTT
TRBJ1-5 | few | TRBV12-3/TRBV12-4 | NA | CASSSLAGPNQPQHF | TGTGCCAGCAGTTCCCTGGCAGGACCAAATCAGCCCCAGCATTTT
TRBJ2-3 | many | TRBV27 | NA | CASSVPGTDTQYF | TGTGCCAGCAGTGTCCCAGGCACAGATACGCAGTATTTT
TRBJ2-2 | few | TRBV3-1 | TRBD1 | CASSRTGGAPGELFF | TGTGCCAGCAGCCGGACAGGGGGCGCCCCCGGGGAGCTGTTTTTT
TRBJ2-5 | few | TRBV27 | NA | CASSLLYQETQYF | TGTGCCAGCAGTTTACTGTACCAAGAGACCCAGTACTTC
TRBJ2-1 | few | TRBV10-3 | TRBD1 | CAISEVGTGYNEQFF | TGTGCCATCAGTGAGGTCGGGACAGGGTACAATGAGCAGTTCTTC
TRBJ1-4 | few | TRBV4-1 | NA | CASSQTGGDEKLFF | TGCGCCAGCAGCCAGACAGGAGGGGATGAAAAACTGTTTTTT
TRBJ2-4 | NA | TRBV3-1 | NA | CASSQGGLRLAKNIQYF | TGTGCCAGCAGCCAAGGGGGACTCAGACTAGCCAAAAACATTCAGTACTTC
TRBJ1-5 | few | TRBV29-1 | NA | CSVDVGMDQPQHF | TGCAGCGTTGACGTGGGAATGGATCAGCCCCAGCATTTT
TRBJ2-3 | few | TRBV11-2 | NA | CASSLLASPDTQYF | TGTGCCAGCAGCTTGCTAGCGTCCCCAGATACGCAGTATTTT
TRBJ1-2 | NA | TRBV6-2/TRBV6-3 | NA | CASSYPRENGYTF | TGTGCCAGCAGTTACCCCAGGGAGAATGGCTACACCTTC
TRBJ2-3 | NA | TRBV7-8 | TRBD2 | CASRNLAGGSLTDTQYF | TGTGCCAGCAGAAATCTAGCGGGGGGATCCCTCACAGATACGCAGTATTTT
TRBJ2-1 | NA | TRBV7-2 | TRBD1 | CASSSDRDNEQFF | TGTGCCAGCAGCTCGGACAGGGATAATGAGCAGTTCTTC
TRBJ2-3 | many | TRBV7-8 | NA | CASSSQEDTQYF | TGTGCCAGCAGCAGCCAGGAGGATACGCAGTATTTT
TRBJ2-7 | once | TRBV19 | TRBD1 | CASRGQSIQYF | TGTGCCAGTAGGGGACAGAGTATACAGTACTTC